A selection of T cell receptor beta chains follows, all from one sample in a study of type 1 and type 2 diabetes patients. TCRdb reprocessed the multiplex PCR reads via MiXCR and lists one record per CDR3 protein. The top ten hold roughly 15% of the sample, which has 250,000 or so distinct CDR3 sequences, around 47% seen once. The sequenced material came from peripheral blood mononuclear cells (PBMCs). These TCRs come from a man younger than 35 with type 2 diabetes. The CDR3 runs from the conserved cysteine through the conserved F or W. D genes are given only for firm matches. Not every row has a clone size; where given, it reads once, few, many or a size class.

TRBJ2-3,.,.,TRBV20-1,TGCAGTGCTAGTGGTGGGGCGGCAGATACGCAGTATTTT,CSASGGAADTQYF
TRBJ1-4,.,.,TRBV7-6,TGTGCCAGCAGCTTAGAGAGTGAAAAACTGTTTTTT,CASSLESEKLFF
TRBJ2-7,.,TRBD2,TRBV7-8,TGTGCCAGCACCCCGGGAGGGGAAAGGCACGAGCAGTACTTC,CASTPGGERHEQYF
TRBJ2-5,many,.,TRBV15,TGTGCCACCAGCAGAGATGCGGGGTCCCGTACGGCCCAGTACTTC,CATSRDAGSRTAQYF
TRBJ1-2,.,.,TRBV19,TGTGCCAGTAGTTACAGTAACTATGGCTACACCTTC,CASSYSNYGYTF
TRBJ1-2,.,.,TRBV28,TGTGCCAGCAGTTTATTCGGGGGTAGCTATGGCTACACCTTC,CASSLFGGSYGYTF
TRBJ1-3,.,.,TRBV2,TGTGCCAGCAGTGAGGGCCGTAATGTTGCTGGAAACACCATATATTTT,CASSEGRNVAGNTIYF
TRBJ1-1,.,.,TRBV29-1,TGCAGCGTTCATTGGGGGATTAACACTGAAGCTTTCTTT,CSVHWGINTEAFF
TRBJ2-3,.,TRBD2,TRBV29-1,TGCAGCGTCTCAACGGTGTTAATACCGGGACTAGGTTCGGGAGATACGCAGTATTTT,CSVSTVLIPGLGSGDTQYF
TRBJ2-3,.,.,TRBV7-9,TGTGCCAGCAGCTCCCCTACCGTAGATACGCAGTATTTT,CASSSPTVDTQYF
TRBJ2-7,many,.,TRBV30,TGTGCCTGGATAGGCCTAGATTCTGGGGAGCAGTACTTC,CAWIGLDSGEQYF
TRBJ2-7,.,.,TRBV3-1,TGTGCCAGCAGCCAAGCTACAGGGTACGAGCGGTACTTC,CASSQATGYERYF
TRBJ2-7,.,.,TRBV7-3,TGTGCCAGCAGCTTGTACACCTCCTACGAGCAGTACTTC,CASSLYTSYEQYF
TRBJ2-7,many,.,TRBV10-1,TGCGCCAGCAGTGCAACAGGTCATCCCTACGAGCAGTACTTC,CASSATGHPYEQYF
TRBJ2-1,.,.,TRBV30,TGTGCCTGGAGTGTAGTAGGAGGGGAGCAGTTCTTC,CAWSVVGGEQFF
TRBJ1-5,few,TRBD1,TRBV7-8,TGTGCCAGCAGCTTTGGGGGACAGGTCACCCAGCATTTT,CASSFGGQVTQHF
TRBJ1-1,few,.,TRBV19,TGTGCCAGTAGTATGGGGGGGAACACTGAAGCTTTCTTT,CASSMGGNTEAFF
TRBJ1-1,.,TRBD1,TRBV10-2,TGCGCCAGCAGTGAGTCGGGCAGGGGGTCTGGCACTGAAGCTTTCTTT,CASSESGRGSGTEAFF